These T cell receptor beta chains were read from a single sample in a study of OX40 agonist ivuxolimab in advanced cancers. Sequencing used immunoSEQ multiplex PCR; TCRdb keeps in-frame clones, though not all of them. The sample contains tens of thousands of clones, about 83% of which appear only once. Sequenced material: CD4+ or CD8+ T cells sorted from blood, taken in a trial of the OX40 agonist ivuxolimab. The receptors come from an adult with an advanced solid tumor such as melanoma, head and neck, liver or kidney cancer. Each CDR3 is given without its conserved first and last residue. Clone sizes are given selectively: once, few, many, or a class where the clone is expanded.

clone size,J gene,V gene,CDR3 protein
few,TRBJ1-2,TRBV7-2,ASSFSAAGKSGYT
NA,TRBJ1-3,TRBV25-1,ASTSRTGNTIY
NA,TRBJ2-3,TRBV5-1,ASSLAGGSSDTQY
NA,TRBJ2-7,TRBV5-5,ASSVGPGQGTYEQY
NA,TRBJ2-6,TRBV5-1,ASSLSLALTSGANVLT
NA,TRBJ2-1,TRBV7-2,ASSFLAGGSGEQF
NA,TRBJ2-6,TRBV5-1,ASSFGAGVRGANVLT
NA,TRBJ2-5,TRBV10-3,AISRGKGQGVETQY
NA,TRBJ1-2,TRBV6-5,ASSFHREDSLGYT
NA,TRBJ2-1,TRBV12-5,ASGLVFSNEQF
NA,TRBJ1-2,TRBV19,ASSIYRDLNYGYT
NA,TRBJ1-2,TRBV7-2,ASSLNVGYGYT
NA,TRBJ1-3,TRBV10-3,AISDRGRSSGNTIY
NA,TRBJ1-2,TRBV7-9,ASSFMGRGKFGYT
NA,TRBJ1-4,TRBV7-9,ASSSANEKLF
NA,TRBJ2-1,TRBV7-2,ASSFYPASSGTYNEQF
NA,TRBJ2-5,TRBV6-5,ASRRRGLAGETQY
NA,TRBJ2-6,TRBV4-3,ASSQDNRGALGANVLT
NA,TRBJ2-3,TRBV27,ASSLLPPTGGRSRTDTQY
NA,TRBJ2-1,TRBV11-3,ASSPRGNNEQF
NA,TRBJ2-7,TRBV5-5,ASSLSYRRPGLGFYEQY
NA,TRBJ1-4,TRBV5-1,ASSLAGSTNEKLF
NA,TRBJ2-7,TRBV5-6,ASSLPGANYEQY
once,TRBJ2-1,TRBV7-2,ASSSFGRGGAYNEQF
NA,TRBJ1-3,TRBV4-1,ASSQDLDSSGNTIY
NA,TRBJ1-2,TRBV27,ASSLAGETKGYT
NA,TRBJ1-1,TRBV5-1,ASRLGENTEAF
NA,TRBJ2-7,TRBV6-5,ASSYGVAGGYEQY
NA,TRBJ1-6,TRBV18,ASSPGGLQGLNSPLH
NA,TRBJ1-1,TRBV4-3,ASSQGQNTEAF